Each of the 4 T cell receptor beta chains below was sequenced from the same sample in a study of blood T cells in healthy people across ages. Alongside a J-beta primer mix, a sample-barcoded 5' primer served in a second PCR lasting about 7 to 11 cycles. TCRdb ran MiXCR on the 5' RACE reads and lists one entry per CDR3 protein. The table has around 580,000 distinct CDR3 sequences, 47% seen once. Sequencing was done on a sample of blood. All receptors come from an older man in good health.

This clonotype was detected a few times. This chain links TRBV5-1 with TRBJ2-4, with TRBD1 matching over 10 bases. The CDR3 is 13 residues long. V shed 4 bases and J 8 bases; nucleotides not matched to a gene: 3. Germline values: CDR1 SGHRS, CDR2 YFSETQ. This CDR3 reads CASSHGQGDIQYF. The CDR3 DNA follows: TGCGCCAGCAGCCATGGACAGGGGGACATTCAGTACTTC. Based on the CDR3 plus reference TRBV5-1 and TRBJ2-4, the full variable domain is KAGVTQTPRYLIKTRGQQVTLSCSPISGHRSVSWYQQTPGQGLQFLFEYFSETQRNKGNFPGRFSGRQFSNSRSEMNVSTLELGDSALYLCASSHGQGDIQYFGAGTRLSVL.

The chain joins TRBV10-3 to TRBJ2-5, with D hard to call. The CDR3 extends over 15 amino acids. Trimming took off 4 bases at V and 11 bases at J, with 23 bases between the two ends. Germline values: CDR1 ENHRY, CDR2 SYGVKD. The CDR3 DNA follows: TGTGCCATCAGTGCGTTGGGTCGGGCTGGCGATGAGCAGTACTTC. It is translated as CAISALGRAGDEQYF.

The chain employs TRBV7-2 and TRBJ2-7, with TRBD1 identical over 10 bases. The CDR3 length is 15 residues. The V gene's germline CDR1 is SGHTA and CDR2 FQGNSA. V was pared by 3 bases and J by 7 bases, with 9 bases of the junction left unmatched. CDR3 coding DNA: TGTGCCAGCAGCTTTGGGACAGGGGCTGGATGGGAGCAGTACTTC. This sequence encodes CASSFGTGAGWEQYF.

This clonotype was counted between two and nine times. The chain has TRBV7-2 and TRBJ2-7; 13 bases fit TRBD2. With V trimmed by 5 bases and J by 5 bases, 9 bases remained unmatched. Germline V gene sequence: CDR1 SGHTA, CDR2 FQGNSA. The CDR3 runs 16 residues. The CDR3 sequence: CASSPRLAGGFDEQYF. Written as DNA, the CDR3 is TGTGCCAGCAGCCCCAGACTAGCGGGGGGCTTCGACGAGCAGTACTTC.